The entry below gives a single T cell receptor beta chain sequence along with its context. These data belong to a study of T cells in Graves' hyperthyroidism and ophthalmopathy. CDR1 is SQVTM, CDR2 ANQGSEA, per germline. V dropped 4 bases and J dropped 1 base, with 7 bases sitting between them. The CDR3 is 12 amino acids. RNA transcripts gave rise to amplified TCR beta CDR3 regions. HTBI primers were used for first-round RT-PCR of the TCR CDR3. TCRdb re-derived calls from the multiplex PCR reads in MiXCR, one entry per CDR3 protein. The sample lists about 640,000 distinct CDR3 sequences, less than 25% occurring once.

The material sequenced was blood. V is TRBV29-1 and J is TRBJ2-5; D is undetermined. The receptor's source is a man aged 25-45 years with Graves' ophthalmopathy. Here the CDR3 reads CSVARGQETQYF. CDR3 coding DNA: TGCAGCGTTGCGCGTGGCCAAGAGACCCAGTACTTC.